The 17 T cell receptor beta chains presented below share a single source sample, sequenced in a study of cytomegalovirus exposure and HLA in healthy donors. 13 Jbeta primers and 60 Vbeta primers were used for the PCR. Profiling relied on immunoSEQ multiplex PCR, and the TCRdb table lists in-frame clones only, not all of them. The table lists tens of thousands of clones, approximately 7.6% of them singletons. Sample: PBMCs. The source is a man between 50 and 59 years old in good health and CMV-seronegative.

This clone has only a few counts. The V gene is TRBV5-5, the J gene TRBJ2-7, with 11 nucleotides matching TRBD1. The germline CDR1 and CDR2 sequences are SGHKS and YYEKEE (reference sequence). Losses at the gene ends were 4 bases for V and 4 bases for J; bases not matched to a gene: 10. The CDR3 is 16 residues long. Here the CDR3 DNA reads TGTGCCAGCAGCCGGCTGGGACAGGGGGGGGGTTACGAGCAGTACTTC. Translating it yields CASSRLGQGGGYEQYF.

The gene calls are TRBV5-4 and TRBJ2-3, with 7 nucleotides matching TRBD1. Trimming took 4 bases from V and 5 from J; bases not matched to a gene: 4. This CDR3 is 13 amino acids long. The germline V gene encodes CDR1 SGHNT and CDR2 YYREEE (reference sequence). The CDR3 bases are TGTGCCAGCAGCGATACAGGGGAAGATACGCAGTATTTT. Its translation is CASSDTGEDTQYF. Using reference TRBV5-4 and TRBJ2-3 for the parts outside the CDR3, the full variable domain is ETGVTQSPTHLIKTRGQQVTLRCSSQSGHNTVSWYQQALGQGPQFIFQYYREEENGRGNFPPRFSGLQFPNYSSELNVNALELDDSALYLCASSDTGEDTQYFGPGTRLTVL.

This clone has only a few counts. This rearrangement joins TRBV18 to TRBJ1-2, with TRBD1 as a possible D gene (6 bases). Trimming took 3 bases from V and 0 from J, leaving 11 bases between them. CDR1 and CDR2 from the germline V gene are KGHSH and LQKENI. This CDR3 is built from 15 residues. CDR3 loop: CASSPNGQTNYGYTF. CDR3 coding DNA: TGTGCCAGCTCACCCAACGGACAGACTAACTATGGCTACACCTTC.

The chain recombines TRBV9 with TRBJ2-2; 11 bases map to TRBD2. The V and J ends lost 0 bases and 2 bases, in that order; junction bases with no gene match: 9. Germline CDR1 is SGDLS and CDR2 is YYNGEE. CDR3 length: 19 amino acids. The CDR3 sequence: CASSVAGGLAGGNTGELFF. CDR3 DNA sequence: TGTGCCAGCAGCGTAGCGGGCGGGCTAGCGGGAGGCAACACCGGGGAGCTGTTTTTT.

The CDR3, as DNA: TGTGCCAGCAGTCCGTCCGAGCCCCAGCATTTT. Protein: CASSPSEPQHF. V is TRBV28 and J is TRBJ1-5; D remains ambiguous. Germline CDR1 and CDR2: MDHEN and SYDVKM. V gave up 5 bases and J gave up 8 bases, with 7 bases separating them. This CDR3 region has 11 residues.

V usage is TRBV6-5 and J usage is TRBJ2-3; 9 positions agree with TRBD2. V shed 4 bases and J 3 bases; nucleotides not matched to a gene: 5. Germline CDR1 and CDR2: MNHEY and SVGAGI. The CDR3 covers 15 residues. CDR3: CASSWSGRRTDTQYF. The CDR3, as DNA: TGTGCCAGCAGTTGGAGCGGGAGGAGAACAGATACGCAGTATTTT.

The rearrangement uses TRBV28 and TRBJ1-4; a weak D match, TRBD1 (5 bases). Germline lookup yields CDR1 MDHEN and CDR2 SYDVKM. CDR3 length: 19 amino acids. Trimming cost V 1 base and J 0 bases, with 18 bases left between them. CDR3 DNA: TGTGCCAGCAGTTTATTTGGCAGGGAGGGTGACGCAACTAATGAAAAACTGTTTTTT. Translation gives CASSLFGREGDATNEKLFF.

The chain recombines TRBV9 with TRBJ2-5, with 8 nucleotides matching TRBD2. The CDR3 runs 15 residues. Germline V gene sequence: CDR1 SGDLS, CDR2 YYNGEE. The J segment lost 7 bases and the V segment lost 0 bases, leaving 8 bases of the junction unmatched. The CDR3 region has the DNA TGTGCCAGCAGCGTAGATGGTCGGGCGGGGGGGACCCAGTACTTC. Protein product: CASSVDGRAGGTQYF.

This sequence joins TRBV30 and TRBJ1-5; 9 nucleotides match TRBD1. Germline V gives CDR1 GTSNPN, CDR2 SVGIG (reference sequence). Trimming cost V 0 bases and J 2 bases; bases outside gene matches: 2. CDR3 length: 15 amino acids. The CDR3 DNA reads as TGTGCCTGGAGTGTACGGACAGGGGGCAATCAGCCCCAGCATTTT. Amino acids: CAWSVRTGGNQPQHF.

This clone occurred a few times. The chain combines TRBV5-1 with TRBJ2-7, with D tentatively TRBD1 (5 bases). The V gene lost 4 bases and the J gene lost 0 bases, with 17 bases spanning the gap. From germline, CDR1 is SGHRS and CDR2 YFSETQ. The CDR3 loop spans 16 amino acids. CDR3 residues: CASSTTRARSSYEQYF. CDR3 DNA sequence: TGCGCCAGCAGCACAACCAGGGCCCGGAGCTCCTACGAGCAGTACTTC.

The DNA for the CDR3 is TGTGCCATCAGTGTAGGGAGGGTCGACTACAATGAGCAGTTCTTC. As protein: CAISVGRVDYNEQFF. This chain joins TRBV10-3 and TRBJ2-1; 7 bases line up with TRBD2. CDR3 length: 15 residues. The ends lost 4 bases at V and 3 bases at J; junction bases unmatched: 6. Germline CDR1 reads ENHRY; CDR2 reads SYGVKD.

The table lists this clone with a few counts. The V gene is TRBV2, the J gene TRBJ1-1, with D possibly being TRBD1 (5 bases). This CDR3 comprises 17 residues. Germline V gene lookup returns CDR1 SNHLY and CDR2 FYNNEI. Deletions cut 2 bases from V and 3 bases from J, with 19 bases between. The CDR3 region has the DNA TGTGCCAGCAGTGAACTTCGCGGCAGGGCGGAAGACACTGAAGCTTTCTTT. Encoded protein: CASSELRGRAEDTEAFF.

The chain links TRBV7-2 to TRBJ1-5; perhaps TRBD1 as D (6 bases). This CDR3 comprises 16 residues. Trimming took off 5 bases at V and 6 bases at J, with 20 bases between the two ends. Germline CDR1 is SGHTA and CDR2 is FQGNSA. The CDR3 is CASSPRGADWRQPQHF. The CDR3 bases are TGTGCCAGCAGCCCCCGGGGGGCAGATTGGCGTCAGCCCCAGCATTTT. Based on the CDR3 plus reference TRBV7-2 and TRBJ1-5, the full variable domain is GAGVSQSPSNKVTEKGKDVELRCDPISGHTALYWYRQSLGQGLEFLIYFQGNSAPDKSGLPSDRFSAERTGGSVSTLTIQRTQQEDSAVYLCASSPRGADWRQPQHFGDGTRLSIL.

The rearrangement links TRBV9 to TRBJ2-6; the D gene is possibly TRBD1 (5 bases). The germline CDR1 and CDR2 sequences are SGDLS and YYNGEE. V gave up 7 bases and J gave up 1 base, with 21 bases separating them. This CDR3 is built from 18 residues. The CDR3 DNA reads as TGTGCCAGCGGGAACGAGGCAGGGATTGTTTCTGGGGCCAACGTCCTGACTTTC. Its protein is CASGNEAGIVSGANVLTF.

The gene calls are TRBV29-1 and TRBJ1-2; 7 bases line up with TRBD1. Germline loops: CDR1 SQVTM, CDR2 ANQGSEA. The CDR3 contains 11 residues. With 5 bases clipped from V and 7 bases from J, the junction kept 4 bases outside the gene matches. The CDR3 DNA reads TGCAGCGTTTCGACAGGGATTGGCTACACCTTC. It is translated as CSVSTGIGYTF.

This clone appeared a few times. The chain couples TRBV10-3 to TRBJ2-1; D possibly corresponds to TRBD2 (6 bases). The CDR3 contains 16 residues. The ends were cut back, 0 bases at V and 4 bases at J, with 13 bases in the middle. The germline gives CDR1 ENHRY, CDR2 SYGVKD. The CDR3 DNA follows: TGTGCCATCAGTGAGTCGTACGGGAGAGCTTACAATGAGCAGTTCTTC. It encodes CAISESYGRAYNEQFF.

The sample holds a few counts of this clone. The chain uses TRBV28 and TRBJ1-2; a weak D match, TRBD1 (6 bases). CDR1 MDHEN and CDR2 SYDVKM come from the germline V gene. The CDR3 runs to 14 residues. V lost 3 bases to trimming and J lost 5 bases, with 13 bases between them. For the CDR3, the DNA is TGTGCCAGCAGTTTGGGAAGGGGGTCATATGGCTACACCTTC. This translates into CASSLGRGSYGYTF.